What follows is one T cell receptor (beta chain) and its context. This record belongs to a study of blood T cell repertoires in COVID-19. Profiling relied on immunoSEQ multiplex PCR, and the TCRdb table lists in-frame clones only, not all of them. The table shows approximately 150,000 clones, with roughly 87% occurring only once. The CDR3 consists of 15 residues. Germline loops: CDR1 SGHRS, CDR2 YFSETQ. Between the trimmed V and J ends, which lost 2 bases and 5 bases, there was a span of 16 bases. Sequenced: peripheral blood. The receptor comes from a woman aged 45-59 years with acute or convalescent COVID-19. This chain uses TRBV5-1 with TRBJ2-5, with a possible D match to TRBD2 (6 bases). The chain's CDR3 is CASSFSGGVLETQYF. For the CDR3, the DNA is TGCGCCAGCAGCTTTAGCGGAGGGGTCTTGGAGACCCAGTACTTC.